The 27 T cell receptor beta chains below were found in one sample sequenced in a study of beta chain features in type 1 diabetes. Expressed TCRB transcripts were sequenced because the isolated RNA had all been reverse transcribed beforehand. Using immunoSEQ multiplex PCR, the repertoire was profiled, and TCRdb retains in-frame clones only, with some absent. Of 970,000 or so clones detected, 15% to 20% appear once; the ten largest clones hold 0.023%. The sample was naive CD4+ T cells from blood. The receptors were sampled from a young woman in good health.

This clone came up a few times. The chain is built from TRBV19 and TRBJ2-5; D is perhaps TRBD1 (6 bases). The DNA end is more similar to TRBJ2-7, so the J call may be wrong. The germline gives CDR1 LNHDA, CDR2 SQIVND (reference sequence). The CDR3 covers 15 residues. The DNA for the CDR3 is TGTGCCAGTAGTCCCGCCGGGACACCTACCTACGAGCAGTACTTC. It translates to CASSPAGTPTYEQYF.

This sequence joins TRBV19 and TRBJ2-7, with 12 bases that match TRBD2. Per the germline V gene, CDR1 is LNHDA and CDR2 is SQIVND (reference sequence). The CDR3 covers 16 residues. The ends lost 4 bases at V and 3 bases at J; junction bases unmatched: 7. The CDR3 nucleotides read TGTGCCAGTAGTACCATACTAGCGGGAGGTCGCTACGAGCAGTACTTC. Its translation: CASSTILAGGRYEQYF.

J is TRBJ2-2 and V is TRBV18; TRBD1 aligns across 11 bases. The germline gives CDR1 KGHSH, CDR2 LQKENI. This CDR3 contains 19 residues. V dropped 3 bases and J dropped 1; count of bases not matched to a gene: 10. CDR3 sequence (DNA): TGTGCCAGCTCACCCGGGACAGGGGGACTAGTCTGGAACACCGGGGAGCTGTTTTTT. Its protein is CASSPGTGGLVWNTGELFF.

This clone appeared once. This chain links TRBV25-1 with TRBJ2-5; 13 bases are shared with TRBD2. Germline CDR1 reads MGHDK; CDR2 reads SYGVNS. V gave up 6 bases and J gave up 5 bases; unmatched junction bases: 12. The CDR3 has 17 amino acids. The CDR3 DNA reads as TGTGCCAGCAGCCTATTGACTAGCGGGAGGTGGTTTGAGACCCAGTACTTC. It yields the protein CASSLLTSGRWFETQYF.

The CDR3 sequence is CASSAGLPLYNEQFF. The CDR3 DNA is TGTGCCAGCAGCGCGGGACTTCCCTTATACAATGAGCAGTTCTTC. This sequence joins TRBV7-3 and TRBJ2-1, with a possible D match to TRBD2 (6 bases). Between the trimmed V and J ends, which lost 5 bases and 4 bases, there was a span of 15 bases. The CDR3 has 15 residues. From germline, CDR1 is SGHTA and CDR2 FQGTGA.

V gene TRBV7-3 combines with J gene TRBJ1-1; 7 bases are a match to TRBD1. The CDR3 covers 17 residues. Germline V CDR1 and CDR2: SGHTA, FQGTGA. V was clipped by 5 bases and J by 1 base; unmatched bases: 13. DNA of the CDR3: TGTGCCAGCAGCCGCGACCCGACAGGGCTGGGGAACACTGAAGCTTTCTTT. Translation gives CASSRDPTGLGNTEAFF.

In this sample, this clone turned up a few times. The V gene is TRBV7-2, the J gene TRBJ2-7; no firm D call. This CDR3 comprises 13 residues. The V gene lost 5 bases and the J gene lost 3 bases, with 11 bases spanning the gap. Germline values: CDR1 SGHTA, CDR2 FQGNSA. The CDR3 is CASSQHLNYEQYF. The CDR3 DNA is TGTGCCAGCAGCCAACATCTAAACTACGAGCAGTACTTC.

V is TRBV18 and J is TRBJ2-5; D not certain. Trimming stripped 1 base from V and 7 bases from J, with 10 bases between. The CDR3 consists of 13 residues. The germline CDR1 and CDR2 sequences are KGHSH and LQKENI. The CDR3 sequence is CASSPLSTGTQYF. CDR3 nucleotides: TGTGCCAGCTCACCACTGTCAACCGGGACCCAGTACTTC.

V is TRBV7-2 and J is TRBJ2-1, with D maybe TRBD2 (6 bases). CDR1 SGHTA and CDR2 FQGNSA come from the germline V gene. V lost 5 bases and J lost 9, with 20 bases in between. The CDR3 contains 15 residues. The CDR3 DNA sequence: TGTGCCAGCAGCCCAGCCAGCGGAGGGACGGGTGAGCAGTTCTTC. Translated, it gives CASSPASGGTGEQFF.

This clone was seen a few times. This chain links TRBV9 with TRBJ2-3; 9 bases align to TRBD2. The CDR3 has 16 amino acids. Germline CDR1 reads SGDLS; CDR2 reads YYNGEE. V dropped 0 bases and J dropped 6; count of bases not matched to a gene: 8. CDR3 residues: CASSVATGLAGDTQYF. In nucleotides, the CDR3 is TGTGCCAGCAGCGTAGCTACAGGCCTAGCGGGGGATACGCAGTATTTT.

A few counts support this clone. The CDR3 sequence is CASTKTRGDTQYF. For the CDR3, the DNA is TGTGCCAGCACTAAGACCCGGGGGGATACGCAGTATTTT. The rearrangement links TRBV2 to TRBJ2-3; TRBD2 is a possible D gene (6 bases). V lost 7 bases, J lost 6 bases, and 14 bases lay in between. This CDR3 is built from 13 residues. CDR1 is SNHLY and CDR2 is FYNNEI in the germline V gene.

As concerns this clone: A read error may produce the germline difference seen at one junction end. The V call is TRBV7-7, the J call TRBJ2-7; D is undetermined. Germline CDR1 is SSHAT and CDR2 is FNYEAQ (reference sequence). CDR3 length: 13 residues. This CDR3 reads CASSFWATYEQYF. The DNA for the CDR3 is TGTGCTAGCAGCTTCTGGGCTACCTACGAGCAGTACTTC. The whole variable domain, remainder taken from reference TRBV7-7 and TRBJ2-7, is GAGVSQSPRYKVTKRGQDVTLRCDPISSHATLYWYQQALGQGPEFLTYFNYEAQPDKSGLPSDRFSAERPEGSISTLTIQRTEQRDSAMYRCASSFWATYEQYFGPGTRLTVT.

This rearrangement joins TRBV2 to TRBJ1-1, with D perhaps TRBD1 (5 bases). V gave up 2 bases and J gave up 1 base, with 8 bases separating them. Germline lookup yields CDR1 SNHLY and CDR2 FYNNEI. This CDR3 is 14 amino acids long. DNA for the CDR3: TGTGCCAGCAGTGAACAGGGCCCGAACACTGAAGCTTTCTTT. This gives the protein CASSEQGPNTEAFF.

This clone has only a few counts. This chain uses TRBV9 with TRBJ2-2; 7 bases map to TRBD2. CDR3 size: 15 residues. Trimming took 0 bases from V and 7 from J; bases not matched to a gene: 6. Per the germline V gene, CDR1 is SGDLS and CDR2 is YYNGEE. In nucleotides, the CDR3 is TGTGCCAGCAGCGTAGCTACCAGCGGGGTCGGGGAGCTGTTTTTT. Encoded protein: CASSVATSGVGELFF.

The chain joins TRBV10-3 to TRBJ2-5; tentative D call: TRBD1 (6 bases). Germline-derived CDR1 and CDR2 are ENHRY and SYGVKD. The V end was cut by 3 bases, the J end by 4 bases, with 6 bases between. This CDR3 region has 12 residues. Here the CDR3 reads CAISDRGETQYF. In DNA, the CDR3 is TGTGCCATCAGTGACAGGGGAGAGACCCAGTACTTC.

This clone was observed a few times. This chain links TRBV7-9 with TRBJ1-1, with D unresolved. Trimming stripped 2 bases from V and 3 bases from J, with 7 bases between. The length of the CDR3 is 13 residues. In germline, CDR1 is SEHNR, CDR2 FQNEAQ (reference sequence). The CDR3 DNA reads TGTGCCAGCAGCTTATTAACGGACACTGAAGCTTTCTTT. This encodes CASSLLTDTEAFF.

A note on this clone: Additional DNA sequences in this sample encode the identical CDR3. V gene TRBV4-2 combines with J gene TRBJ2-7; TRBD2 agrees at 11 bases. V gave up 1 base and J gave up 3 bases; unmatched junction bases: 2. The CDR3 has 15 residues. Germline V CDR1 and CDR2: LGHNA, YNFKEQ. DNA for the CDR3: TGTGCCAGCAGCCAAGGGGGGACTAGCGGCTACGAGCAGTACTTC. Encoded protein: CASSQGGTSGYEQYF.

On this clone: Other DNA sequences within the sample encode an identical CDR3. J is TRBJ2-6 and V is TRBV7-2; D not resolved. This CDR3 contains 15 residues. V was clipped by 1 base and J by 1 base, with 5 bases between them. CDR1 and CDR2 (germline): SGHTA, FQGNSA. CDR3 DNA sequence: TGTGCCAGCAGCTTAGTTCTTTCTGGGGCCAACGTCCTGACTTTC. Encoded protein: CASSLVLSGANVLTF.

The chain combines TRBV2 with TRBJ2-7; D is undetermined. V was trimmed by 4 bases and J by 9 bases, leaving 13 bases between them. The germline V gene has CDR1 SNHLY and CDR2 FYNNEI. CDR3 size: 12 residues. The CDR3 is CASSVGPLGQYF. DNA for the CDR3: TGTGCCAGCAGTGTTGGGCCCCTGGGGCAGTACTTC.

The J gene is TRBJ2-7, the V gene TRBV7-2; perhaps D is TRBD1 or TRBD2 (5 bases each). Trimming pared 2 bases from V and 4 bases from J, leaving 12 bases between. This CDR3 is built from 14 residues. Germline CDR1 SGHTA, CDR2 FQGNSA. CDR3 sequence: CASSLTGAPYEQYF. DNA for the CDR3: TGTGCCAGCAGCTTAACCGGGGCCCCTTACGAGCAGTACTTC. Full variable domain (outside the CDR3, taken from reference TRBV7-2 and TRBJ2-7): GAGVSQSPSNKVTEKGKDVELRCDPISGHTALYWYRQSLGQGLEFLIYFQGNSAPDKSGLPSDRFSAERTGGSVSTLTIQRTQQEDSAVYLCASSLTGAPYEQYFGPGTRLTVT.

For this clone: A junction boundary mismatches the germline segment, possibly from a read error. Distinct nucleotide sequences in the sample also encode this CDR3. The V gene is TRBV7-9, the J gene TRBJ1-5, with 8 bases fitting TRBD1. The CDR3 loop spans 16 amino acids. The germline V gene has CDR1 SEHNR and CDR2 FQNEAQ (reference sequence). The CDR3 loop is CASSSVGRGLSQPQHF. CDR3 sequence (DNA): TGTGCCAGCAGCTCGGTGGGCAGGGGGCTGAGTCAGCCCCAACATTTT.

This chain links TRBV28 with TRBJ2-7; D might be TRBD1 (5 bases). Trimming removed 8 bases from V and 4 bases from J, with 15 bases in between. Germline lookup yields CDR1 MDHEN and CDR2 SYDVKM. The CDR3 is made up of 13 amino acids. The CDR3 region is CASSRDSRYEQYF. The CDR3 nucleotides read TGTGCCAGCTCCAGGGATTCCAGGTACGAGCAGTACTTC.

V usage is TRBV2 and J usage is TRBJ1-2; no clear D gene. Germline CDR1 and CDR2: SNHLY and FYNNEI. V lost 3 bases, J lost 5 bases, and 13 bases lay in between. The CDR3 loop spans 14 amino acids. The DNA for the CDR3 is TGTGCCAGCAGTGAGCGGATACTATCATATGGCTACACCTTC. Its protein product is CASSERILSYGYTF.

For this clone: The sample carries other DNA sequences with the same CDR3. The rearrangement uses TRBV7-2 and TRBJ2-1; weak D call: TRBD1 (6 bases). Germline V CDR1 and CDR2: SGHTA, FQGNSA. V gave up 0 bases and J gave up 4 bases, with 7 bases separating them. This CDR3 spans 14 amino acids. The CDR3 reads CASSLAGTYNEQFF. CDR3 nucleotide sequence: TGTGCCAGCAGCTTAGCGGGGACATACAATGAGCAGTTCTTC.

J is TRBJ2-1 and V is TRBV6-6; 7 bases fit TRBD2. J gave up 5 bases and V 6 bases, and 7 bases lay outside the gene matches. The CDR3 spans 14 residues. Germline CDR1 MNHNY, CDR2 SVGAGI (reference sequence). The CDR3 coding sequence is TGTGCCAGCAGAACTGCTAGCGGAGACAATGAGCAGTTCTTC. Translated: CASRTASGDNEQFF.

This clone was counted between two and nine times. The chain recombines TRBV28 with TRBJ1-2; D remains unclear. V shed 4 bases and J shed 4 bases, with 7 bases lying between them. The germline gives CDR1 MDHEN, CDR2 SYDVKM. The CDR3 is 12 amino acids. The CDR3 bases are TGTGCCAGCAGTTACCAGAGCTATGGCTACACCTTC. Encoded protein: CASSYQSYGYTF.

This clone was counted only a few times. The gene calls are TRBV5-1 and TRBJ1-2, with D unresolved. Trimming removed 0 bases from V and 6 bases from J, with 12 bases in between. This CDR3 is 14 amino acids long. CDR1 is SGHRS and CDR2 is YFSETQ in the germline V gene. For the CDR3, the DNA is TGCGCCAGCAGCTTGGCCACTGGGCAGCATGGCTACACCTTC. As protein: CASSLATGQHGYTF.